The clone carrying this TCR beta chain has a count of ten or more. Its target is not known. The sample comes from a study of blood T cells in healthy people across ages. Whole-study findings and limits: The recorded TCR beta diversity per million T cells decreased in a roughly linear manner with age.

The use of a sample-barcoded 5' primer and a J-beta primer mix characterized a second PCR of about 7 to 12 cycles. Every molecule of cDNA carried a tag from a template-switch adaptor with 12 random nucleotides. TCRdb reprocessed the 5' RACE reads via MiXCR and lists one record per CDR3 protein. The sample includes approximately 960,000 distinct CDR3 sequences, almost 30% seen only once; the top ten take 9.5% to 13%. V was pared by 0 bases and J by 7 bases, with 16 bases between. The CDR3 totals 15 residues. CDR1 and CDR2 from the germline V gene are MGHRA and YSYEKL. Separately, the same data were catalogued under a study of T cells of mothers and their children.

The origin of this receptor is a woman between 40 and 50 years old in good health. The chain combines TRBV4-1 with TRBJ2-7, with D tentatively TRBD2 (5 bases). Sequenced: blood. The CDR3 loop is CASSQDHPSFGEQYF. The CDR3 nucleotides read TGCGCCAGCAGCCAAGATCATCCTAGCTTCGGGGAGCAGTACTTC.